Listed below are T cell receptor beta chains from one sample, sequenced in a study of cytomegalovirus exposure and HLA in healthy donors. Profiled with immunoSEQ multiplex PCR; TCRdb holds only in-frame clones, not every one. Here the sample spans approximately 180,000 clones, about an eighth being singletons. The specimen was PBMCs. These receptors were taken from a man between 45 and 60 years old in good health and CMV-seropositive. The CDR3 runs from the conserved cysteine through the conserved F or W. The order of the fields is D gene, clone size, J gene, CDR3 length, V gene, CDR3 protein, CDR3 DNA. A D gene is named only where the DNA matches it firmly. Clone size is shown for a subset of rows, as once, few, many or a class of expanded clone.

>TRBD2|few|TRBJ2-5|17|TRBV5-1
CASSSQAGASQGETQYF
TGCGCCAGCAGCTCACAAGCGGGGGCGAGTCAGGGAGAGACCCAGTACTTC
>-|-|TRBJ1-6|15|TRBV19
CASSRAAGVDSPLHF
TGTGCCAGTAGTAGAGCCGCAGGGGTAGATTCACCCCTCCACTTT
>TRBD1|few|TRBJ1-2|13|TRBV10-1
CASSQDRAYGYTF
TGCGCCAGCAGTCAGGACAGGGCCTATGGCTACACCTTC
>-|-|TRBJ2-1|14|TRBV18
CASSPRTKEGEQFF
TGTGCCAGCTCACCAAGGACTAAGGAGGGTGAGCAGTTCTTC
>TRBD1|few|TRBJ1-2|12|TRBV28
CAGHGNRGGYTF
TGTGCCGGCCACGGGAACAGGGGTGGCTACACCTTC
>TRBD2|-|TRBJ2-5|17|TRBV4-2
CASSQGTSGGVQETQYF
TGTGCCAGCAGCCAAGGGACTAGCGGGGGGGTGCAAGAGACCCAGTACTTC
>-|few|TRBJ1-2|15|TRBV7-9
CASSAEQGVDYGYTF
TGTGCCAGCAGCGCTGAACAGGGAGTCGACTATGGCTACACCTTC
>TRBD1|few|TRBJ1-1|18|TRBV27
CASSLLGGQGAGDTEAFF
TGTGCCAGCAGTTTATTAGGGGGACAGGGGGCCGGCGACACTGAAGCTTTCTTT
>TRBD2|-|TRBJ2-7|15|TRBV30
CAWSSWGGTSPEQYF
TGTGCCTGGAGCTCCTGGGGAGGGACGTCTCCCGAGCAGTACTTC
>-|few|TRBJ1-1|16|TRBV7-9
CASSLPGGSGNTEAFF
TGTGCCAGCAGCTTACCGGGGGGATCCGGGAACACTGAAGCTTTCTTT
>-|-|TRBJ2-3|16|TRBV5-4
CASSWVVAGRPDTQYF
TGTGCCAGCAGCTGGGTGGTTGCAGGGCGACCAGATACGCAGTATTTT
>TRBD2|few|TRBJ2-5|13|TRBV9
CASSIAGGETQYF
TGTGCCAGCAGCATAGCGGGGGGAGAGACCCAGTACTTC
>TRBD2|-|TRBJ2-1|15|TRBV6-6
CASSYRTSGGGREFF
TGTGCCAGCAGTTACCGGACTAGCGGGGGCGGAAGGGAGTTCTTC
>TRBD1|few|TRBJ1-1|14|TRBV18
CASLAGGSNTEAFF
TGTGCCAGCTTAGCAGGGGGCTCGAACACTGAAGCTTTCTTT
>-|-|TRBJ2-1|16|TRBV19
CASTQGGASSYNEQFF
TGTGCCAGTACCCAGGGCGGGGCGAGCTCCTACAATGAGCAGTTCTTC
>-|-|TRBJ2-6|15|TRBV9
CASSPIDSGANVLTF
TGTGCCAGCAGCCCAATAGACTCTGGGGCCAACGTCCTGACTTTC
>-|-|TRBJ2-5|16|TRBV5-6
CASSLLGQGIEENQYF
TGTGCCAGCAGCTTGTTAGGCCAGGGGATCGAGGAGAACCAGTACTTC
>TRBD1|-|TRBJ2-7|14|TRBV7-2
CASSFQGAGYEQYF
TGTGCCAGCAGCTTCCAGGGGGCGGGGTACGAGCAGTACTTC
>-|few|TRBJ2-5|15|TRBV7-2
CASSLGSYFQETQYF
TGTGCCAGCAGCTTAGGGTCGTACTTCCAAGAGACCCAGTACTTC
>-|few|TRBJ1-2|19|TRBV4-2
CASSQFGAYREGEVYGYTF
TGTGCCAGCAGCCAATTTGGGGCCTACAGGGAAGGAGAGGTCTATGGCTACACCTTC
>TRBD1|-|TRBJ2-3|16|TRBV18
CASSPKQGAHPDTQYF
TGTGCCAGCTCACCTAAACAGGGGGCGCACCCCGATACGCAGTATTTT
>TRBD2|-|TRBJ2-1|16|TRBV7-9
CASSLTGTSGGNEQFF
TGTGCCAGCAGCTTAACTGGGACTAGCGGGGGGAATGAGCAGTTCTTC
>-|-|TRBJ1-3|15|TRBV5-1
CASSTTGQDGNTIYF
TGCGCCAGCAGTACTACAGGGCAGGATGGAAACACCATATATTTT
>TRBD1|-|TRBJ1-6|14|TRBV9
CASSADRAGSPLHF
TGTGCCAGCAGCGCGGACAGGGCCGGTTCACCCCTCCACTTT
>TRBD1|-|TRBJ1-5|15|TRBV6-6
CASSQTGQANQPQHF
TGTGCCAGCAGCCAGACAGGGCAGGCCAATCAGCCCCAGCATTTT
>-|few|TRBJ1-5|13|TRBV7-2
CASSLQEGQPQHF
TGTGCCAGCAGCCTTCAGGAGGGTCAGCCCCAGCATTTT
>-|few|TRBJ1-1|13|TRBV2
CASGGRSDTEAFF
TGTGCCAGCGGAGGGCGATCGGACACTGAAGCTTTCTTT
>-|-|TRBJ2-3|14|TRBV13
CASSLGLDGDKQYF
TGTGCCAGCAGCTTAGGACTAGACGGAGATAAGCAGTATTTT
>TRBD1|few|TRBJ2-3|15|TRBV2
CASREDRLRSDTQYF
TGTGCCAGCAGGGAGGACAGGCTAAGGTCAGATACGCAGTATTTT
>TRBD2|few|TRBJ2-1|16|TRBV6-6
CASTAGGGGGYNEQFF
TGTGCCAGCACGGCGGGGGGCGGCGGGGGCTACAATGAGCAGTTCTTC
>-|few|TRBJ1-5|14|TRBV18
CASSAGGEGQPQHF
TGTGCCAGCTCCGCGGGCGGGGAGGGGCAGCCCCAGCATTTT
>-|few|TRBJ1-1|15|TRBV28
CASSLAGRTNTEAFF
TGTGCCAGCAGTCTGGCGGGACGTACGAACACTGAAGCTTTCTTT
>-|-|TRBJ2-7|14|TRBV29-1
CSVEDPSLPYEQYF
TGCAGCGTTGAAGATCCTAGCCTCCCCTACGAGCAGTACTTC
>TRBD1|few|TRBJ1-2|18|TRBV11-3
CASSPLGTGLISHYGYTF
TGTGCCAGCAGCCCCCTTGGGACAGGGTTGATATCCCACTATGGCTACACCTTC
>-|-|TRBJ1-2|13|TRBV27
CASSFGRAFGYTF
TGTGCCAGCAGTTTCGGCAGGGCTTTCGGCTACACCTTC
>-|few|TRBJ2-3|15|TRBV4-2
CASSQAVARADTQYF
TGTGCCAGCAGCCAAGCAGTGGCCAGGGCAGATACGCAGTATTTT
>-|-|TRBJ1-2|15|TRBV9
CASSVDERVNYGYTF
TGTGCCAGCAGCGTAGATGAGAGGGTTAACTATGGCTACACCTTC
>-|few|TRBJ1-1|14|TRBV7-6
CASSTRGTGPGAFF
TGTGCCAGCAGCACGAGAGGTACAGGGCCCGGGGCTTTCTTT
>-|-|TRBJ1-4|16|TRBV11-3
CASSPVSLATNEKLFF
TGTGCCAGCAGCCCTGTGTCCCTCGCAACTAATGAAAAACTGTTTTTT
>-|-|TRBJ2-3|16|TRBV9
CASSVNWEVRTDTQYF
TGTGCCAGCAGCGTAAACTGGGAGGTTAGGACAGATACGCAGTATTTT